This T cell receptor (beta chain) was identified in a study of cytomegalovirus exposure and HLA in healthy donors. This clone came up a few times. PCR involved 60 Vbeta and 13 Jbeta primers. The repertoire was sequenced with immunoSEQ multiplex PCR; TCRdb's copy has only in-frame clones and lacks some. In the table there are approximately 110,000 clones, about 15% of which are singletons. This CDR3 contains 15 residues. Germline V lookup: CDR1 SGHDN, CDR2 FVKESK. V lost 7 bases and J lost 4, with 17 bases in between. The material sequenced was PBMCs. The sequence was collected from a female donor in good health and CMV-seronegative. This sequence joins TRBV14 and TRBJ1-3; no clear D. The CDR3 DNA is TGTGCCAGCACCAACAGAGGGCTTCGGGGAAACACCATATATTTT. This translates into CASTNRGLRGNTIYF. Full variable domain (remainder filled in from reference TRBV14 and TRBJ1-3): EAGVTQFPSHSVIEKGQTVTLRCDPISGHDNLYWYRRVMGKEIKFLLHFVKESKQDESGMPNNRFLAERTGGTYSTLKVQPAELEDSGVYFCASTNRGLRGNTIYFGEGSWLTVV.